This TCR beta chain is from a study of T-cell reconstitution after alpha-beta-depleted transplantation in children. Study-level points and caveats: It was reported that alpha-beta T cells came from several hundred expanded graft clones (about two months after transplant).

This clonotype was counted at least ten times. What it recognizes is unknown. The CDR3 runs 14 residues. V shed 5 bases, J shed 1 base, and the junction held 4 bases outside the gene matches. The germline CDR1 and CDR2 sequences are DFQATT and SNEGSKA (reference sequence). Preparation of the TCRbeta library involved a method that used unique molecular identifiers. TCRdb re-called the PCR reads with MiXCR, one entry per CDR3 protein. This sample has roughly 670,000 distinct CDR3 sequences; roughly 14% occur once, and the top ten carry 0.79%. The material sequenced was PBMCs, taken before TCRalphabeta/CD19-depleted stem cell transplant. The V and J genes are TRBV20-1 and TRBJ2-2, with 7 bases matching TRBD1. This receptor was identified in a girl aged 2 to 10 with congenital amegakaryocytic thrombocytopenia, due to receive a stem cell transplant. In nucleotides, the CDR3 is TGCAGTGCTGCGCGACAGGGGAACACCGGGGAGCTGTTTTTT. As protein: CSAARQGNTGELFF.